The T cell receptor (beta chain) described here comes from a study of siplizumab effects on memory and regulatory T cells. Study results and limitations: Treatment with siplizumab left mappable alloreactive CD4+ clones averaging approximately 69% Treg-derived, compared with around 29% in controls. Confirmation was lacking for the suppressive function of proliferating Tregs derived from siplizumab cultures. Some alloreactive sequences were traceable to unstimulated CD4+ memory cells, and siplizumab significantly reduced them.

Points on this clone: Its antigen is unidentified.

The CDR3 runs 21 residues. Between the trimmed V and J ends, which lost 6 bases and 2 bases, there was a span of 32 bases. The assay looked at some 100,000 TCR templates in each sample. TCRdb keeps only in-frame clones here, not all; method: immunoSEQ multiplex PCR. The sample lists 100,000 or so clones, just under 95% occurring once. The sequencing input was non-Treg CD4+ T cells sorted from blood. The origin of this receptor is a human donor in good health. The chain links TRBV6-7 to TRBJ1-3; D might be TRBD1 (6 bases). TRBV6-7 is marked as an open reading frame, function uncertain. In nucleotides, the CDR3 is TGTGCCAGCAGCCCGTTCCGGCCTAGACAGGATCAGCAGGTCACTGGAAACACCATATATTTT. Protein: CASSPFRPRQDQQVTGNTIYF.